This TCR beta chain originates from a study of T cells in Graves' hyperthyroidism and ophthalmopathy. Overall study: Peripheral blood was collected at initial diagnosis, before any treatment.

Regions amplified from RNA transcripts were the TCR beta CDR3 regions. The HTBI primer set drove a first-round RT-PCR of the TCR CDR3. In TCRdb, the multiplex PCR reads were re-called with MiXCR into one record per CDR3 protein. This sample has more than 300,000 distinct CDR3 sequences, with approximately 17% found just once. The CDR3 is 16 residues long. CDR1 and CDR2 (germline): SGHDT, YYEEEE. V was cut by 0 bases and J by 2 bases, with 11 bases left in between. Ophthalmopathy patients showed a Clinical Activity Score of at least 3, NOSPECS grade of at least 4 and duration under 3 months. Cells are PBMCs isolated from more than 8.5 ml of fresh blood.

The chain recombines TRBV5-6 with TRBJ2-2, with D maybe TRBD2 (5 bases). Sequenced sample: blood. The clonotype was recovered from a young man with Graves' ophthalmopathy. The CDR3 loop is CASSLAGNLNTGELFF. The DNA for the CDR3 is TGTGCCAGCAGCTTGGCGGGGAACCTCAACACCGGGGAGCTGTTTTTT. The whole variable domain, filled in from reference TRBV5-6 and TRBJ2-2, reads DAGVTQSPTHLIKTRGQQVTLRCSPKSGHDTVSWYQQALGQGPQFIFQYYEEEERQRGNFPDRFSGHQFPNYSSELNVNALLLGDSALYLCASSLAGNLNTGELFFGEGSRLTVL.